The text below deals with one TCR beta chain. The germline V gene encodes CDR1 GTSNPN and CDR2 SVGIG (reference sequence). The CDR3 runs 15 residues. V was trimmed by 0 bases and J by 1 base, leaving 11 bases between them. The data were produced by immunoSEQ multiplex PCR, yet TCRdb's version contains in-frame clones alone and is incomplete. Of 250,000 to 350,000 clones in the sample, about 87% were seen once. The sample originates from a study of blood T cell repertoires in COVID-19. Study as a whole: There were acute and convalescent COVID-19 samples, and they came from the United States, Italy and Spain.

The source is a woman in her fifties or sixties with COVID-19, enrolled during active disease. Sequencing was carried out using peripheral blood. The rearrangement uses TRBV30 and TRBJ2-3; tentative D call: TRBD1 (6 bases). The CDR3 DNA sequence: TGTGCCTGGAGTGTAGGGTCAGGGGGCACAGATACGCAGTATTTT. Its protein product is CAWSVGSGGTDTQYF.